This T cell receptor (beta chain) was sequenced in a study of CD8 T cells in Susac syndrome. Study-level results: As the study acknowledged, the number of individuals who were part of its TCR sequencing and HLA analysis was relatively small.

On this clonotype: The antigen remains unidentified.

Germline V gene lookup returns CDR1 SGHRS and CDR2 YFSETQ. The V segment lost 3 bases and the J segment 13 bases; nucleotides outside the gene matches: 10. The CDR3 is 13 residues long. Random-hexamer reverse transcription was applied to about 0.45 to 1 ug RNA. Amplification of TCR beta CDR3 across 54 Vbeta and 13 Jbeta was performed with immunoSEQ multiplex PCR. TCRdb analysed the immunoSEQ multiplex PCR reads with MiXCR anew, one entry per CDR3 protein. The data contain approximately 190,000 distinct CDR3 sequences, around nine tenths of them singletons. This chain joins TRBV5-1 and TRBJ1-1; 9 bases align to TRBD1. The sequenced material came from CD4+ T cells from PBMCs. This receptor was taken from a human donor with Susac syndrome. The CDR3 DNA sequence: TGCGCCAGCAGCTCGGATACAGGGGGCACGGTTTTCTTT. Residues: CASSSDTGGTVFF.